In this sample, the clone carrying this T cell receptor (beta chain) turned up many times. What it binds is unknown. The length of the CDR3 is 11 residues. Trimming pared 2 bases from V and 4 bases from J, leaving 3 bases between. This sample is drawn from a study of CD8 T cells in ankylosing spondylitis. Each TCR beta library was made by quantitative 5'-RACE that incorporated molecular barcodes. TCRdb recomputed calls from the 5' RACE reads with MiXCR, one row per CDR3 protein. The profile shows about 210,000 distinct CDR3 sequences, approximately 7.6% of them singletons. The study's findings and limits: Before this, some motif variants had been reported in reactive arthritis synovial fluid and blood. Disease-linked clones proved CD8+ and comparatively uncommon in peripheral blood. Reported data indicate significant enrichment of disease-linked clones within matched ankylosing spondylitis synovial fluid.

The receptor comes from a female donor with ankylosing spondylitis or in good health (not recorded which). The chain has TRBV12-3 or TRBV12-4 and TRBJ2-7; D is uncertain. The sequenced sample consisted of blood, either unsorted or a sorted T cell fraction (not recorded which). The DNA for the CDR3 is TGTGCCAGCAGTTTATATTACGAGCAGTACTTC. Its protein is CASSLYYEQYF.